This T cell receptor (beta chain) was captured by sequencing in a study of OX40 agonist ivuxolimab in advanced cancers. The table came from immunoSEQ multiplex PCR; TCRdb's copy has only in-frame clones and leaves some out. The data contain 50,000 to 55,000 clones, 80% to 90% of them singletons. The sequence came from an adult with an advanced solid tumor such as melanoma, head and neck, liver or kidney cancer. The input for sequencing was CD4+ or CD8+ T cells sorted from blood, taken in a trial of the OX40 agonist ivuxolimab.

The CDR3 loop reads CASSAQGGRFMDTEAFF. DNA of the CDR3: TGTGCCAGCAGTGCCCAGGGGGGGCGCTTCATGGACACTGAAGCTTTCTTT. The rearrangement links TRBV6-1 to TRBJ1-1; 7 nucleotides line up with TRBD1. There are 17 residues in the CDR3. The germline gives CDR1 MNHNS, CDR2 SASEGT. The V segment lost 4 bases and the J segment 3 bases; nucleotides outside the gene matches: 14.